A selection of T cell receptor beta chains follows, all from one sample in a study of T cell changes during pregnancy in multiple sclerosis. Data came from immunoSEQ multiplex PCR; TCRdb stores just in-frame clones and leaves some out. The repertoire consists of roughly 72,000 clones, with about 90% occurring once and the leading ten covering 0.7% to 0.9%. The sequencing here drew on peripheral blood, taken in the first trimester of pregnancy. The receptors stem from a female donor in good health, enrolled as a control in a pregnancy study. The conserved cysteine and the conserved F or W are not part of the CDR3 here. A D gene is named only where the DNA matches it firmly.

J | V | D | CDR3
TRBJ2-7 | TRBV2 | TRBD2 | ASRRSGGAVEQY
TRBJ1-2 | TRBV6-5 | TRBD1 | ASSYRRQGSYGYT
TRBJ1-5 | TRBV28 | TRBD1 | ASSFGQGFEPQH
TRBJ2-7 | TRBV19 | TRBD2 | ASSTALAGVAYEQY
TRBJ2-1 | TRBV29-1 | NA | SVLDSGSYNEQF
TRBJ2-4 | TRBV5-1 | TRBD2 | ASSLAVHPAGGGNIQY
TRBJ2-1 | TRBV19 | TRBD2 | ASSPYTSGGYNEQF
TRBJ2-7 | TRBV5-6 | TRBD1 | ASSLYGGQEVYEQY
TRBJ1-1 | TRBV25-1 | TRBD1 | ASSETGGTEAF
TRBJ1-3 | TRBV7-9 | NA | ASSLGSRDRNTIY
TRBJ2-5 | TRBV30 | NA | ACALAPAQETQY
TRBJ2-7 | TRBV7-9 | TRBD1 | ASSLVRTGGVEQY
TRBJ2-3 | TRBV7-2 | TRBD2 | ASSLGSGARTDTQY
TRBJ2-4 | TRBV30 | NA | AWTQTLAKNIQY
TRBJ1-1 | TRBV19 | NA | ASSAQSMNTEAF
TRBJ2-7 | TRBV14 | TRBD1 | ASSKLMDRGRYEQY
TRBJ2-7 | TRBV10-1 | TRBD2 | ARLAGSYEQY
TRBJ1-1 | TRBV18 | TRBD1 | ASSPSGTVNTEAF
TRBJ2-3 | TRBV28 | NA | ASSLEGARTDTQY
TRBJ2-1 | TRBV10-1 | TRBD2 | ASSDTGTSVYNEQF
TRBJ2-5 | TRBV7-6 | TRBD2 | ASSPRVAGSQETQY
TRBJ2-7 | TRBV19 | NA | ASSTRQPYSYEQY
TRBJ2-1 | TRBV7-7 | TRBD2 | ASSRREGGYNEQF
TRBJ1-6 | TRBV7-9 | NA | ASSRTDASSPLH
TRBJ1-3 | TRBV5-1 | NA | ASSYGLEGPGNTIY
TRBJ1-3 | TRBV6-6 | TRBD1 | ASSSTGVLGNTIY
TRBJ1-1 | TRBV18 | NA | ASSPGSGAEAF
TRBJ2-7 | TRBV6-1 | TRBD1 | ASSEGTGGAEQY
TRBJ1-6 | TRBV19 | TRBD1 | ASRDRVASPLH
TRBJ1-1 | TRBV4-1 | NA | ASSQGFGTEAF
TRBJ1-1 | TRBV6-5 | TRBD1 | ASSYEGQGEAF
TRBJ1-1 | TRBV28 | TRBD1 | ASSFVGQGATEAF
TRBJ1-5 | TRBV6-4 | TRBD1 | ASRDRGYSNQPQH
TRBJ2-2 | TRBV28 | TRBD1 | ASSSRDRGLGELF
TRBJ2-7 | TRBV6-6 | TRBD1 | ASSYPIGQGEGEQY
TRBJ2-1 | TRBV28 | NA | ASRTTGDRPNEQF
TRBJ1-6 | TRBV10-3 | NA | AISEYFTGSSYNSPLH
TRBJ2-7 | TRBV25-1 | TRBD2 | ASSEGEGYEQY
TRBJ2-7 | TRBV19 | NA | ASKAEGTYEQY
TRBJ1-4 | TRBV11-2 | TRBD1 | ASSRGQLTEKLF
TRBJ1-6 | TRBV15 | TRBD1 | ATSPGTVNSPLH
TRBJ1-1 | TRBV7-2 | TRBD1 | ASSPRRQGGAEAF
TRBJ2-1 | TRBV7-2 | NA | ASSFPTYEQF
TRBJ2-3 | TRBV4-2 | TRBD2 | ASSQDITSGTYTDTQY
TRBJ2-7 | TRBV16 | TRBD1 | ASSQYRGQGH
TRBJ2-3 | TRBV2 | TRBD1 | ASRHEQGTRSDTQY
TRBJ2-3 | TRBV19 | NA | ASSRNSGDTQY
TRBJ2-5 | TRBV25-1 | NA | ASSGGRETQY
TRBJ2-7 | TRBV5-1 | TRBD2 | ASSGGLAGSEQY
TRBJ2-3 | TRBV6-5 | NA | ASSYSGDPTDTQY
TRBJ1-1 | TRBV6-6 | NA | ASRTTTNTEAF
TRBJ2-3 | TRBV11-2 | TRBD2 | ASSFSSGRAYTQY